Following are 27 T cell receptor beta chains from one sample sequenced in a study of T cell responses to AZD1222 COVID-19 vaccine. The repertoire was sequenced with immunoSEQ multiplex PCR; TCRdb's copy has only in-frame clones and lacks some. The sample consists of 50,000 to 85,000 clones, 70% to 80% of them appearing once. This specimen was peripheral blood, taken on day 0 of MenACWY control vaccination. These TCRs come from an adult in good health.

The chain employs TRBV30 and TRBJ1-6; D is unresolved. This CDR3 has 12 amino acids. Germline V CDR1 and CDR2: GTSNPN, SVGIG (reference sequence). The ends were cut back, 3 bases at V and 5 bases at J, with 5 bases in the middle. CDR3 residues: CAWRPDNSPLHF. The DNA for the CDR3 is TGTGCCTGGAGGCCAGATAATTCACCCCTCCACTTT.

V gene TRBV6-1 combines with J gene TRBJ1-2, with 10 positions matching TRBD1. V dropped 4 bases and J dropped 10; count of bases not matched to a gene: 9. From germline, CDR1 is MNHNS and CDR2 SASEGT. This CDR3 region has 14 residues. The CDR3: CASSGARQGAAYTF. The CDR3 DNA reads TGTGCCAGCAGTGGAGCCCGACAGGGGGCAGCCTACACCTTC.

The chain couples TRBV5-1 to TRBJ2-3; D is uncertain. Germline CDR1 reads SGHRS; CDR2 reads YFSETQ. The V and J ends lost 0 bases and 2 bases respectively, with 10 bases between them. This CDR3 spans 15 amino acids. The CDR3 nucleotides are TGCGCCAGCAGCTTGGTGGGGTCCAACACAGATACGCAGTATTTT. Its translation: CASSLVGSNTDTQYF.

As DNA, the CDR3 is TGTGCCAGCAGCCAAGGGCGGATCAACTATGGCTACACCTTC. Residues: CASSQGRINYGYTF. This sequence joins TRBV3-1 (or the pseudogene TRBV3-2) and TRBJ1-2; D is unclear. Germline V CDR1 and CDR2: LGHDT, YNNKEL (reference sequence). With 1 base removed from V and 2 bases from J, the gap between germline ends came to 8 bases. This CDR3 is built from 14 residues.

V usage is TRBV11-2 and J usage is TRBJ2-2; D is perhaps TRBD1 (6 bases). The V gene lost 5 bases and the J gene lost 4 bases, with 14 bases spanning the gap. Germline V gives CDR1 SGHAT, CDR2 FQNNGV. The CDR3 loop spans 15 amino acids. CDR3 protein: CASSPNRVGTGELFF. The CDR3, as DNA: TGTGCCAGCAGCCCAAACAGGGTAGGCACCGGGGAGCTGTTTTTT.

This clone showed up just once. The chain is built from TRBV15 and TRBJ1-2; maybe TRBD1 (6 bases). Trimming took 0 bases from V and 8 from J, leaving 13 bases between them. The germline CDR1 and CDR2 sequences are LNHNV and YYDKDF (reference sequence). CDR3 length: 14 amino acids. The DNA of the CDR3 is TGTGCCACCAGCAGAGATGTGGGTGGGGGCGGCTACACCTTC. Protein product: CATSRDVGGGGYTF.

This rearrangement joins TRBV7-9 to TRBJ1-1; 9 bases agree with TRBD1. Germline CDR1 and CDR2: SEHNR and FQNEAQ (reference sequence). Trimming cost V 4 bases and J 5 bases; bases outside gene matches: 8. CDR3 length: 15 amino acids. The CDR3: CASSSYGQGSTEAFF. In nucleotides, the CDR3 is TGTGCCAGCAGCTCTTACGGACAGGGGTCGACTGAAGCTTTCTTT.

The chain carries TRBV19 and TRBJ2-2; TRBD2 matches at 8 bases. The CDR3 consists of 16 residues. Losses at the gene ends were 4 bases for V and 0 bases for J; bases not matched to a gene: 4. From germline, CDR1 is LNHDA and CDR2 SQIVND (reference sequence). The CDR3 is CASSSLAGTNTGELFF. The DNA for the CDR3 is TGTGCCAGTAGTAGCCTAGCGGGTACGAACACCGGGGAGCTGTTTTTT.

This clone was detected a few times. This chain links TRBV4-1 with TRBJ1-1; D not resolved. This CDR3 is 16 amino acids long. The germline CDR1 and CDR2 sequences are MGHRA and YSYEKL. With 1 base removed from V and 1 base from J, the gap between germline ends came to 13 bases. The DNA for the CDR3 is TGCGCCAGCAGCCAAGCAGGAGCAGGCTCGAACACTGAAGCTTTCTTT. This codes for CASSQAGAGSNTEAFF.

The chain has TRBV5-6 and TRBJ1-5; 8 bases are shared with TRBD1. The CDR3 consists of 15 residues. The V segment lost 4 bases and the J segment 5 bases; nucleotides outside the gene matches: 8. CDR1 is SGHDT and CDR2 is YYEEEE in the germline V gene. In nucleotides, the CDR3 is TGTGCCAGCAGCCGCCTGGACAGGGAGGATCAGCCCCAGCATTTT. It yields the protein CASSRLDREDQPQHF.

The rearrangement uses TRBV23-1 and TRBJ2-7, with 11 bases lining up with TRBD1. TRBV23-1 is sorted into the ORF group, with uncertain function. The V and J ends lost 6 bases and 5 bases, in that order; junction bases with no gene match: 12. The CDR3 has 16 amino acids. The CDR3 protein is CASSERDRGFSNEQYF. The CDR3 DNA sequence: TGCGCCAGCAGCGAAAGGGACAGGGGGTTTAGTAACGAGCAGTACTTC.

The chain links TRBV9 to TRBJ1-2; 7 bases map to TRBD1. The CDR3 has 16 residues. The trim removed 0 bases at V and 2 bases at J, leaving 7 bases unmatched. CDR1 SGDLS and CDR2 YYNGEE come from the germline V gene. CDR3 sequence: CASSVDPTGSNYGYTF. The CDR3 DNA sequence: TGTGCCAGCAGCGTAGACCCGACAGGGTCAAACTATGGCTACACCTTC.

This chain connects TRBV5-1 to TRBJ1-2, with 10 bases identical to TRBD1. There are 14 residues in the CDR3. V lost 2 bases to trimming and J lost 5 bases; unmatched junction nucleotides: 3. Germline CDR1 and CDR2: SGHRS and YFSETQ. This CDR3 is CASSFGTGDYGYTF. DNA of the CDR3: TGCGCCAGCAGCTTCGGGACAGGGGATTATGGCTACACCTTC. The complete variable domain, with remaining parts taken from reference TRBV5-1 and TRBJ1-2, reads KAGVTQTPRYLIKTRGQQVTLSCSPISGHRSVSWYQQTPGQGLQFLFEYFSETQRNKGNFPGRFSGRQFSNSRSEMNVSTLELGDSALYLCASSFGTGDYGYTFGSGTRLTVV.

This clone was recorded a few times. The chain has TRBV4-1 and TRBJ2-1, with a weak D call TRBD2 (6 bases). This CDR3 is 15 amino acids long. The germline V gene has CDR1 MGHRA and CDR2 YSYEKL. V was pared by 4 bases and J by 5 bases, with 15 bases between. CDR3 DNA: TGCGCCAGCAGCCGCTTCGGGACTCCCAACAATGAGCAGTTCTTC. Its translation: CASSRFGTPNNEQFF.

This clone occurred once. This chain's CDR3 is CASSFRGGETQYF. The CDR3 DNA follows: TGTGCCAGCAGCTTTCGGGGGGGAGAGACCCAGTACTTC. The chain recombines TRBV5-6 with TRBJ2-5; 8 nucleotides line up with TRBD2. The germline V gene has CDR1 SGHDT and CDR2 YYEEEE. The V and J ends lost 2 bases and 4 bases, in that order; junction bases with no gene match: 1. There are 13 residues in the CDR3.

V and J are TRBV28 and TRBJ1-3; D not resolved. The CDR3 is 14 amino acids. The ends were cut back, 5 bases at V and 2 bases at J, with 10 bases in the middle. The V gene's germline CDR1 is MDHEN and CDR2 SYDVKM. The CDR3 loop reads CASSLQRPGNTIYF. The CDR3, as DNA: TGTGCCAGCAGTCTACAGCGACCTGGAAACACCATATATTTT.

Note on this clone: Other DNA sequences from this sample encode an identical CDR3 as well. The chain recombines TRBV5-1 with TRBJ1-1, with D hard to call. The CDR3 is 14 residues long. Germline V gene data show CDR1 as SGHRS and CDR2 as YFSETQ. The V end lost 2 bases, the J end lost 0 bases, and 8 bases lay between the germline ends. CDR3 residues: CASSLRRMNTEAFF. In DNA form, the CDR3 reads TGCGCCAGCAGCTTAAGGAGAATGAACACTGAAGCTTTCTTT.

The V and J genes are TRBV5-1 and TRBJ1-1; TRBD1 matches at 10 bases. Germline-derived CDR1 and CDR2 are SGHRS and YFSETQ. V trimming: 4 bases; J trimming: 8 bases; junction bases outside the gene matches: 5. This CDR3 has 13 amino acids. The CDR3 DNA follows: TGCGCCAGCAGCCTGCGACAGGGGGCCGAAGCTTTCTTT. Amino acids: CASSLRQGAEAFF.

V is TRBV5-6 and J is TRBJ1-2, with 8 bases identical to TRBD1. CDR3 length: 15 residues. The germline V gene encodes CDR1 SGHDT and CDR2 YYEEEE. V lost 5 bases and J lost 7; bases outside the gene matches: 13. DNA of the CDR3: TGTGCCAGCAGGGAGAACGGACAGGGTTATTTTGGCTACACCTTC. This sequence encodes CASRENGQGYFGYTF.

This clone has only one observation. The rearrangement joins TRBV2 to TRBJ2-7; a weak D match, TRBD1 (7 bases). The CDR3 is made up of 14 amino acids. V shed 7 bases and J shed 5 bases, with 18 bases lying between them. Germline CDR1 reads SNHLY; CDR2 reads FYNNEI. The CDR3 sequence: CASTYGGQRDEQYF. The CDR3 DNA is TGTGCCAGCACCTACGGGGGACAGAGAGACGAGCAGTACTTC. The entire variable domain, with the rest obtained from reference TRBV2 and TRBJ2-7, is as follows: EPEVTQTPSHQVTQMGQEVILRCVPISNHLYFYWYRQILGQKVEFLVSFYNNEISEKSEIFDDQFSVERPDGSNFTLKIRSTKLEDSAMYFCASTYGGQRDEQYFGPGTRLTVT.

This clone was detected ten times or more. V usage is TRBV4-3 and J usage is TRBJ1-5; no definite D call. The germline V gene encodes CDR1 LGHNA and CDR2 YSLEER. With 4 bases removed from V and 6 bases from J, the gap between germline ends came to 10 bases. This CDR3 spans 13 amino acids. CDR3 in amino acids: CASSPTTSQPQHF. The DNA of the CDR3 is TGCGCCAGCAGCCCGACGACGAGTCAGCCCCAGCATTTT.

The rearrangement links TRBV9 to TRBJ2-5, with D unresolved. V dropped 4 bases and J dropped 4 bases, with 14 bases sitting between them. This CDR3 contains 14 residues. In germline, CDR1 is SGDLS, CDR2 YYNGEE. CDR3 in DNA: TGTGCCAGCAGCCCCTCCGAGAAGCGAGAGACCCAGTACTTC. This gives the protein CASSPSEKRETQYF.

This rearrangement joins TRBV19 to TRBJ2-1; 9 positions agree with TRBD2. The CDR3 extends over 16 amino acids. The J segment lost 4 bases and the V segment lost 0 bases, leaving 4 bases of the junction unmatched. Germline CDR1 is LNHDA and CDR2 is SQIVND (reference sequence). The CDR3 DNA sequence: TGTGCCAGTAGTATAGAGGGAGCGGGAGGATACAATGAGCAGTTCTTC. Residues: CASSIEGAGGYNEQFF.

The CDR3 nucleotides read TGTGCCAGCAGAGGCGGGGGGTCCTACAATGAGCAGTTCTTC. The encoded protein is CASRGGGSYNEQFF. The chain couples TRBV28 to TRBJ2-1, with TRBD2 matching 8 bases. CDR3 length equals 14 residues. Trimming removed 6 bases from V and 1 base from J; junction bases left unmatched: 2. Germline lookup yields CDR1 MDHEN and CDR2 SYDVKM. Filled out from reference TRBV28 and TRBJ2-1, the complete variable domain reads DVKVTQSSRYLVKRTGEKVFLECVQDMDHENMFWYRQDPGLGLRLIYFSYDVKMKEKGDIPEGYSVSREKKERFSLILESASTNQTSMYLCASRGGGSYNEQFFGPGTRLTVL.

This clone was counted a few times. The chain links TRBV6-1 to TRBJ1-5; D remains ambiguous. CDR1 and CDR2 from the germline V gene are MNHNS and SASEGT. The V and J ends lost 0 bases and 0 bases respectively, with 6 bases between them. CDR3 length: 15 amino acids. The CDR3 coding sequence is TGTGCCAGCAGTGAAGCGCTCCTTAGCAATCAGCCCCAGCATTTT. This gives the protein CASSEALLSNQPQHF.

The chain employs TRBV2 and TRBJ1-5; no firm D call. The CDR3 consists of 14 residues. The V end was cut by 2 bases, the J end by 4 bases, with 9 bases between. The V gene's germline CDR1 is SNHLY and CDR2 FYNNEI. The CDR3 nucleotides are TGTGCCAGCAGTGAACCCTTATCGAATCAGCCCCAGCATTTT. Its translation: CASSEPLSNQPQHF.

This clone was detected a few times. The rearrangement uses TRBV7-2 and TRBJ2-5; no clear D gene. From germline, CDR1 is SGHTA and CDR2 FQGNSA. This CDR3 region has 13 residues. Trimming took 1 base from V and 4 from J, leaving 7 bases between them. CDR3 loop: CASSLGITETQYF. The CDR3 DNA is TGTGCCAGCAGCTTAGGGATTACAGAGACCCAGTACTTC.